The entry below gives a single T cell receptor (beta chain) sequence along with its context. The antigen remains unidentified. The data originate from a study of T cells in Graves' hyperthyroidism and ophthalmopathy. Study at large: Once the initial diagnosis was made, peripheral blood was obtained before any treatment. Study conclusions and caveats: Classification by a 13 V-J model distinguished ophthalmopathy from stable hyperthyroidism. Most thyroid clonotypes with frequency above 0.001 were detected in blood.

Patients aged 18 to 65 had newly diagnosed hyperthyroidism that had lasted under 2 months. V was cut by 3 bases and J by 6 bases, with 8 bases left in between. This CDR3 has 13 residues. CDR1 and CDR2 from the germline V gene are MGHDK and SYGVNS. Template material for amplifying TCR beta CDR3 regions consisted of RNA transcripts. The TCR CDR3 was amplified in a first-round RT-PCR using the HTBI primer set. Each CDR3 protein gets one entry after TCRdb re-called the multiplex PCR reads with MiXCR. In the table there are more than 600,000 distinct CDR3 sequences, about 15% of which are singletons. The receptor comes from a man in his late teens or twenties with Graves' hyperthyroidism. Sequencing was done on a sample of blood. The V call is TRBV25-1, the J call TRBJ1-4, with no clear D. The CDR3 loop is CASSDLSYEKLFF. The CDR3 DNA follows: TGTGCCAGCAGTGACCTTTCTTATGAAAAACTGTTTTTT. Drawing the rest from reference TRBV25-1 and TRBJ1-4, the complete variable domain is EADIYQTPRYLVIGTGKKITLECSQTMGHDKMYWYQQDPGMELHLIHYSYGVNSTEKGDLSSESTVSRIRTEHFPLTLESARPSHTSQYLCASSDLSYEKLFFGSGTQLSVL.